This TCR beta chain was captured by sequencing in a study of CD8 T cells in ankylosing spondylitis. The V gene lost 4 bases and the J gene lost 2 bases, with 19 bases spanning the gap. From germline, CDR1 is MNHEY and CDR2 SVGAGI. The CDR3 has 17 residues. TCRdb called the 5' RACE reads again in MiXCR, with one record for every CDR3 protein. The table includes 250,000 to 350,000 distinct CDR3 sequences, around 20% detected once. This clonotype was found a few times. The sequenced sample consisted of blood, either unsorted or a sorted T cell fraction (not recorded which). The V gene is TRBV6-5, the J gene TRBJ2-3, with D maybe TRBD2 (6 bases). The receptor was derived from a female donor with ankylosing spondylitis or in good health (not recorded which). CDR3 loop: CASSSSASARSTDTQYF. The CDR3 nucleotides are TGTGCCAGCAGTTCTAGCGCTAGCGCCCGATCCACAGATACGCAGTATTTT.